These 10 T cell receptor beta chains came from one sample sequenced in a study of blood T cells in healthy people across ages. A second about 7 to 11 cycle PCR used barcoded and J-beta primers. TCRdb analysed the 5' RACE reads with MiXCR anew, one entry per CDR3 protein. The sample includes around 1,900,000 distinct CDR3 sequences, around 42% of them seen just once. Source material: blood. The receptors here all came from a human donor in good health.

This chain connects TRBV6-5 to TRBJ1-2, with D hard to call. V dropped 7 bases and J dropped 9 bases, with 15 bases sitting between them. CDR3 length: 12 residues. Germline V gives CDR1 MNHEY, CDR2 SVGAGI. CDR3 sequence (DNA): TGTGCCAGCATTAGACCAAGCGGCCGCTACACCTTC. Translating it yields CASIRPSGRYTF.

V usage is TRBV7-2 and J usage is TRBJ2-7, with 10 bases lining up with TRBD2. This CDR3 is built from 17 residues. The germline V gene has CDR1 SGHTA and CDR2 FQGNSA. V dropped 3 bases and J dropped 3; count of bases not matched to a gene: 11. The CDR3: CASSLEAGGQGVYEQYF. The CDR3, as DNA: TGTGCCAGCAGCTTGGAAGCGGGAGGGCAGGGGGTCTACGAGCAGTACTTC. Looking up the rest from reference TRBV7-2 and TRBJ2-7 gives the full variable domain: GAGVSQSPSNKVTEKGKDVELRCDPISGHTALYWYRQSLGQGLEFLIYFQGNSAPDKSGLPSDRFSAERTGGSVSTLTIQRTQQEDSAVYLCASSLEAGGQGVYEQYFGPGTRLTVT.

Note on this clonotype: An end of the junction differs from the germline gene, which may be a read error. The chain couples TRBV4-3 to TRBJ2-5; D is possibly TRBD1 or TRBD2 (5 bases each). Germline loops: CDR1 LGHNA, CDR2 YSLEER. CDR3 length: 16 amino acids. CDR3 residues: CASSPRAGTQQGTQYF. For the CDR3, the DNA is TGCGCCAGCAGCCCAAGGGCCGGGACCCAGCAAGGGACCCAGTACTTC.

In this sample, this clonotype turned up a few times. The rearrangement joins TRBV4-2 to TRBJ2-1, with 9 nucleotides matching TRBD1. The V gene end was trimmed by 4 bases and the J gene end by 7 bases; junction bases not matched to a gene: 11. Per the germline V gene, CDR1 is LGHNA and CDR2 is YNFKEQ. The CDR3 is 16 amino acids. CDR3 coding DNA: TGTGCCAGCAGCCCTTACACGACAGGGGGGCGAAATGAGCAGTTCTTC. This translates into CASSPYTTGGRNEQFF.

The DNA for the CDR3 is TGTGCCAGCAGTTACTCGCAGTCTCTCACCTACGAGCAGTACTTC. Its translation is CASSYSQSLTYEQYF. The chain links TRBV6-6 to TRBJ2-7; D uncertain. Germline V gives CDR1 MNHNY, CDR2 SVGAGI (reference sequence). Trimming cost V 0 bases and J 2 bases, with 11 bases left between them. The CDR3 contains 15 residues.

The chain combines TRBV27 with TRBJ2-2, with 7 positions matching TRBD2. The CDR3 is 14 residues long. V lost 8 bases, J lost 6 bases, and 9 bases stayed unmatched. Germline V lookup: CDR1 MNHEY, CDR2 SMNVEV (reference sequence). This chain's CDR3 is CASQWGGDAGELFF. The CDR3 coding sequence is TGTGCCAGCCAATGGGGGGGAGACGCCGGGGAGCTGTTTTTT.

The DNA for the CDR3 is TGTGCCATCAGTGATGGACGAAACTATGGCTACACCTTC. Residues: CAISDGRNYGYTF. The chain recombines TRBV10-3 with TRBJ1-2; D remains unclear. This CDR3 has 13 amino acids. The V gene's germline CDR1 is ENHRY and CDR2 SYGVKD. With 3 bases removed from V and 2 bases from J, the gap between germline ends came to 7 bases.

This clonotype was picked up a small number of times. The rearrangement links TRBV20-1 to TRBJ1-2, with TRBD1 matching over 7 bases. Germline CDR1 and CDR2: DFQATT and SNEGSKA (reference sequence). The CDR3 contains 13 residues. V dropped 4 bases and J dropped 2; count of bases not matched to a gene: 4. For the CDR3, the DNA is TGCAGTGCTATAATACAGGGGAACTATGGCTACACCTTC. This gives the protein CSAIIQGNYGYTF.

This clonotype was found many times. The chain joins TRBV9 to TRBJ1-2; TRBD1 aligns across 9 bases. After removal of 4 bases from V and 5 bases from J, the junction contained 6 bases not matched to a gene. The CDR3 contains 14 residues. CDR1 and CDR2 (germline): SGDLS, YYNGEE. The CDR3 region is CASSITGGQYGYTF. CDR3 nucleotides: TGTGCCAGCAGCATCACAGGGGGCCAATATGGCTACACCTTC.

The chain employs TRBV5-1 and TRBJ1-3; no reliable D call. This CDR3 is built from 14 residues. The V gene lost 1 base and the J gene lost 3 bases, with 8 bases spanning the gap. In germline, CDR1 is SGHRS, CDR2 YFSETQ. In DNA, the CDR3 is TGCGCCAGCAGCTTGACGGGGATTGGAAACACCATATATTTT. Protein: CASSLTGIGNTIYF. The variable domain in full, completed from reference TRBV5-1 and TRBJ1-3, reads KAGVTQTPRYLIKTRGQQVTLSCSPISGHRSVSWYQQTPGQGLQFLFEYFSETQRNKGNFPGRFSGRQFSNSRSEMNVSTLELGDSALYLCASSLTGIGNTIYFGEGSWLTVV.